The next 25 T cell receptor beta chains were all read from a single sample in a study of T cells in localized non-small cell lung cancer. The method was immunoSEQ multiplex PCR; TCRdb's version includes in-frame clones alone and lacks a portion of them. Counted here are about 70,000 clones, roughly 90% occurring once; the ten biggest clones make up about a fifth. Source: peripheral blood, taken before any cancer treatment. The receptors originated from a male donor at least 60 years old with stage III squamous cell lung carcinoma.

The CDR3 here is CASIRGDPGNYGYTF. CDR3 nucleotide sequence: TGTGCCAGTATCCGGGGAGACCCGGGCAACTATGGCTACACCTTC. This chain joins TRBV19 and TRBJ1-2; D gene unclear. The V gene's germline CDR1 is LNHDA and CDR2 SQIVND (reference sequence). CDR3 length equals 15 residues. Trimming pared 7 bases from V and 2 bases from J, leaving 17 bases between.

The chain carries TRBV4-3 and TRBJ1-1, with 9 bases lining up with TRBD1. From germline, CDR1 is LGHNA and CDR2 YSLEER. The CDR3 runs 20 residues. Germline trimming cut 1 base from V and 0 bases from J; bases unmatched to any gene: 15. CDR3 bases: TGCGCCAGCAGCCAAGTCGGGTTAGGCGGACAGGGGTTTATGAACACTGAAGCTTTCTTT. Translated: CASSQVGLGGQGFMNTEAFF.

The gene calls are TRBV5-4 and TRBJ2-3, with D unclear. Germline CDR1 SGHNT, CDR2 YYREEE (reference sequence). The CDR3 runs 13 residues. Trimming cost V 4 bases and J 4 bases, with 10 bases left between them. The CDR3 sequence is CASSTEGPDTQYF. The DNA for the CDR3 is TGTGCCAGCAGCACCGAAGGCCCAGATACGCAGTATTTT.

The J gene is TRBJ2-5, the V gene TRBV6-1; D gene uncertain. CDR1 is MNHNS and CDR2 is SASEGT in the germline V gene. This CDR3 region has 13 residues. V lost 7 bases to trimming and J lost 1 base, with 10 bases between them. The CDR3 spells CASTTTIQETQYF. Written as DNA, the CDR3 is TGTGCCAGCACCACGACAATCCAAGAGACCCAGTACTTC.

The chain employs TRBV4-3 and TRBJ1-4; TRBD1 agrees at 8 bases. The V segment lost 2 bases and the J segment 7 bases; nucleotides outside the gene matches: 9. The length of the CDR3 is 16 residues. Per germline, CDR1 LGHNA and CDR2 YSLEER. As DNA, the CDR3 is TGCGCCAGCAGCCAAACAGCCGCCGGGACAGGTGAAAAACTGTTTTTT. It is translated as CASSQTAAGTGEKLFF.

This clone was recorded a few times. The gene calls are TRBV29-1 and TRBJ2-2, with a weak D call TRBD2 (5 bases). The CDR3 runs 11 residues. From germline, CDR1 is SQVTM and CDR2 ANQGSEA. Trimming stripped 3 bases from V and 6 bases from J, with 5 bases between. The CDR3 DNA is TGCAGCGTTGAGGAGGCCGGGGAGCTGTTTTTT. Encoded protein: CSVEEAGELFF.

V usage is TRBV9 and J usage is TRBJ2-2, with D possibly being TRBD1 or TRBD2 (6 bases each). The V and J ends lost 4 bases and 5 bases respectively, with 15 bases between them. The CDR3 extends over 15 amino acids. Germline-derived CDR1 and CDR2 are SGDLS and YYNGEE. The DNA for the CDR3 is TGTGCCAGCAGCCGGGGGCTAGCAGGGACCGGGGAGCTGTTTTTT. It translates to CASSRGLAGTGELFF.

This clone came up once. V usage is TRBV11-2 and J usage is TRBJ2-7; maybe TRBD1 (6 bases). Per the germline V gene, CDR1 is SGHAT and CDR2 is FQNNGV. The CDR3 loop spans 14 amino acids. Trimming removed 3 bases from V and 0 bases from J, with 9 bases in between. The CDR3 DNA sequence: TGTGCCAGCAGCTTGGGGACACACTCCTACGAGCAGTACTTC. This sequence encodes CASSLGTHSYEQYF.

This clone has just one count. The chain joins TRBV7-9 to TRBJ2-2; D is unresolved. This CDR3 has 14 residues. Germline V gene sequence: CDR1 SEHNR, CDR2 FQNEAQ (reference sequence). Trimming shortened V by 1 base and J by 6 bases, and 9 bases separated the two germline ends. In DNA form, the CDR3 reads TGTGCCAGCAGCTTAGGGCCTTTGGCCGGGGAGCTGTTTTTT. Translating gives CASSLGPLAGELFF.

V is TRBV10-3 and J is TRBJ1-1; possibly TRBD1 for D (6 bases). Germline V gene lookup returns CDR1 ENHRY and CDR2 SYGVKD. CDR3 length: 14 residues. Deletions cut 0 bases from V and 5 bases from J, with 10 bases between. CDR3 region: CAISESQGRTEAFF. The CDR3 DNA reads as TGTGCCATCAGTGAGTCACAGGGAAGGACTGAAGCTTTCTTT.

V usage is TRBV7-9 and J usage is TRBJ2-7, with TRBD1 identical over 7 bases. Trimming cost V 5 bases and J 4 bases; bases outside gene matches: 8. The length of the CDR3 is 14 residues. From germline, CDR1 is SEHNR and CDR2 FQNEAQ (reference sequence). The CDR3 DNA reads TGTGCCAGCAGCCCAAGGGACAGAGAATACGAGCAGTACTTC. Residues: CASSPRDREYEQYF.

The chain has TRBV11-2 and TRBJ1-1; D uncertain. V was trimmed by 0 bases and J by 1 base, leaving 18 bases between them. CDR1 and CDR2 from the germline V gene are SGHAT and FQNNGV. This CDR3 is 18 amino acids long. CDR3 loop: CASSLDLRVSRRNTEAFF. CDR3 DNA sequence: TGTGCCAGCAGCTTAGATTTAAGGGTCTCTCGTCGGAACACTGAAGCTTTCTTT.

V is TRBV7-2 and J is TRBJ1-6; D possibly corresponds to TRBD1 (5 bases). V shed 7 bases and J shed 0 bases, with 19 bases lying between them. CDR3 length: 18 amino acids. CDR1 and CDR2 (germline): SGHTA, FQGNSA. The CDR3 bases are TGTGCCAGCACGGGGATGGGGGGATTTAGCTCCTATAATTCACCCCTCCACTTT. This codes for CASTGMGGFSSYNSPLHF. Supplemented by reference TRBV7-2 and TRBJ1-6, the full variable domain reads GAGVSQSPSNKVTEKGKDVELRCDPISGHTALYWYRQSLGQGLEFLIYFQGNSAPDKSGLPSDRFSAERTGGSVSTLTIQRTQQEDSAVYLCASTGMGGFSSYNSPLHFGNGTRLTVT.

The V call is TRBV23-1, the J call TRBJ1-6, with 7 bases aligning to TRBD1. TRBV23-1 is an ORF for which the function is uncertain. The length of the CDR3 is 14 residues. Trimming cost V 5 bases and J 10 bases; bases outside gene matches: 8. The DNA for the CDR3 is TGCGCCAGCAGTGAGACAGGGTGGGCGTCACCCCTCCACTTT. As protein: CASSETGWASPLHF.

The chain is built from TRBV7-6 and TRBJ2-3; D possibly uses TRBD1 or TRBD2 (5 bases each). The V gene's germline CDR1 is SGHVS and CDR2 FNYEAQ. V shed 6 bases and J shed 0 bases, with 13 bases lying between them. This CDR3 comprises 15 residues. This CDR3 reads CASSRGADSTDTQYF. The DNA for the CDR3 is TGTGCCAGCAGTCGAGGGGCAGACAGCACAGATACGCAGTATTTT.

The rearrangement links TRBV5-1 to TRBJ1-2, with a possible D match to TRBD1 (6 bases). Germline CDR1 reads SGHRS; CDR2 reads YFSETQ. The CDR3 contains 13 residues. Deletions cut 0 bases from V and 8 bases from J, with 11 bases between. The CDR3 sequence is CASSLAGASGYTF. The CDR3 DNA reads TGCGCCAGCAGCTTGGCAGGGGCGTCGGGCTACACCTTC.

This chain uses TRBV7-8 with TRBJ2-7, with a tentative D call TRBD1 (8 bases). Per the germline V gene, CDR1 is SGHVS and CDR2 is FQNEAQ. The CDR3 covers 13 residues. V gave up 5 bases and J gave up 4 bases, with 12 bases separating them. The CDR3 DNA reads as TGTGCCAGCAGCCACAGGGGGGGGTACGAGCAGTACTTC. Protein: CASSHRGGYEQYF. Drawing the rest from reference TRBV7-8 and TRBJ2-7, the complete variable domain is GAGVSQSPRYKVAKRGQDVALRCDPISGHVSLFWYQQALGQGPEFLTYFQNEAQLDKSGLPSDRFFAERPEGSVSTLKIQRTQQEDSAVYLCASSHRGGYEQYFGPGTRLTVT.

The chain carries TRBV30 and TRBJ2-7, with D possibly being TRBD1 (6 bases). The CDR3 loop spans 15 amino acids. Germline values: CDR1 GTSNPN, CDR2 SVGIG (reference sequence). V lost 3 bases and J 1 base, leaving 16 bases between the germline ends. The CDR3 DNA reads TGTGCCTGGAGGCCTTCAGGGGCTCAATCCTACGAGCAGTACTTC. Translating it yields CAWRPSGAQSYEQYF. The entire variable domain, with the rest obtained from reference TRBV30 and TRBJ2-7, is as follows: SQTIHQWPATLVQPVGSPLSLECTVEGTSNPNLYWYRQAAGRGLQLLFYSVGIGQISSEVPQNLSASRPQDRQFILSSKKLLLSDSGFYLCAWRPSGAQSYEQYFGPGTRLTVT.

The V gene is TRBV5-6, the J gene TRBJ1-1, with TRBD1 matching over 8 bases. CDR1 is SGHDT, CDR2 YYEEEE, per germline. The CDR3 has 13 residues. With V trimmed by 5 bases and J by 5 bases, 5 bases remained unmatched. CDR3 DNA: TGTGCCAGCAGAAAAACAGGGGGGACTGAAGCTTTCTTT. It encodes CASRKTGGTEAFF.

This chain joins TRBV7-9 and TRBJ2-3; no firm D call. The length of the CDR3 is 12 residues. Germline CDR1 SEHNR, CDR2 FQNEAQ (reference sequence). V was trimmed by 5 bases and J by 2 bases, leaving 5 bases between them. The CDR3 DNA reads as TGTGCCAGCAGCCCTAACACAGATACGCAGTATTTT. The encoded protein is CASSPNTDTQYF.

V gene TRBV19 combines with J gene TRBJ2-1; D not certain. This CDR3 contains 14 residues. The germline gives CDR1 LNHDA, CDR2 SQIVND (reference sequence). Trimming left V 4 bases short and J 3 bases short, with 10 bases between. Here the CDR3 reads CASSRLGNYNEQFF. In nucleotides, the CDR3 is TGTGCCAGTAGTAGACTGGGGAACTACAATGAGCAGTTCTTC.

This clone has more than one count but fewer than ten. The chain's CDR3 is CASSQTGADTGELFF. CDR3 nucleotides: TGTGCCAGCAGCCAAACAGGGGCGGACACCGGGGAGCTGTTTTTT. This chain links TRBV7-3 with TRBJ2-2, with 7 bases matching TRBD1. Trimming cost V 5 bases and J 3 bases; bases outside gene matches: 6. This CDR3 contains 15 residues. Germline values: CDR1 SGHTA, CDR2 FQGTGA. Looking up the rest from reference TRBV7-3 and TRBJ2-2 gives the full variable domain: GAGVSQTPSNKVTEKGKYVELRCDPISGHTALYWYRQSLGQGPEFLIYFQGTGAADDSGLPNDRFFAVRPEGSVSTLKIQRTERGDSAVYLCASSQTGADTGELFFGEGSRLTVL.

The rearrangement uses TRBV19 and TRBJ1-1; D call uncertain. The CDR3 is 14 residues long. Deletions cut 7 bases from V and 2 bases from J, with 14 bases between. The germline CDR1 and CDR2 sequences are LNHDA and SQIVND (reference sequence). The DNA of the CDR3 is TGTGCCAGTAAGCCTACCGCTTTTAACACTGAAGCTTTCTTT. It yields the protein CASKPTAFNTEAFF. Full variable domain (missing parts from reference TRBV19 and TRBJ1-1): DGGITQSPKYLFRKEGQNVTLSCEQNLNHDAMYWYRQDPGQGLRLIYYSQIVNDFQKGDIAEGYSVSREKKESFPLTVTSAQKNPTAFYLCASKPTAFNTEAFFGQGTRLTVV.

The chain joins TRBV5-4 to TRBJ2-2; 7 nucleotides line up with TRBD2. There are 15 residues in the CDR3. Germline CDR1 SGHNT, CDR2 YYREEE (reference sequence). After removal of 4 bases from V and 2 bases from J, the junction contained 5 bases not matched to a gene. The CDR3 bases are TGTGCCAGCAGCCTCGGACTAGTTAACACCGGGGAGCTGTTTTTT. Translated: CASSLGLVNTGELFF. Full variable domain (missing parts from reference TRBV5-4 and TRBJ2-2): ETGVTQSPTHLIKTRGQQVTLRCSSQSGHNTVSWYQQALGQGPQFIFQYYREEENGRGNFPPRFSGLQFPNYSSELNVNALELDDSALYLCASSLGLVNTGELFFGEGSRLTVL.

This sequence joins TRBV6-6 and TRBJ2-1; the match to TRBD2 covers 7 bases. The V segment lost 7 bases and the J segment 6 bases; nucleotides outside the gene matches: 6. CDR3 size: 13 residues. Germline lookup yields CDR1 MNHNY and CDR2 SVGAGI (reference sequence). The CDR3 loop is CASTERGLNEQFF. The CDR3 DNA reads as TGTGCCAGCACTGAGCGGGGCCTCAATGAGCAGTTCTTC.